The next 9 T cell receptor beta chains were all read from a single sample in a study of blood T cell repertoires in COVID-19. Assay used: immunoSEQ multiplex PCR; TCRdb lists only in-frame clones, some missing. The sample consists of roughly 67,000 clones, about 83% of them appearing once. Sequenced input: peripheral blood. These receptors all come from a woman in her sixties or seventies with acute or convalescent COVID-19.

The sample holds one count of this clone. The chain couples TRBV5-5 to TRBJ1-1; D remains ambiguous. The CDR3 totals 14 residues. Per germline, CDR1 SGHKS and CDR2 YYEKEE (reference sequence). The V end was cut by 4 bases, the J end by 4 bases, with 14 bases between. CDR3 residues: CASSPGSLLTEAFF. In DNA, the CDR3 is TGTGCCAGCAGCCCTGGGAGCCTCCTCACTGAAGCTTTCTTT.

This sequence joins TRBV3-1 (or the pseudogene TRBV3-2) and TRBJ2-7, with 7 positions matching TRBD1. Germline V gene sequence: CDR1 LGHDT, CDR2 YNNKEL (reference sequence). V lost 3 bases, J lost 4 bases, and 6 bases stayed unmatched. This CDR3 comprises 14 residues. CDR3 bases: TGTGCCAGCAGCCAGATTGACAGGGCTTACGAGCAGTACTTC. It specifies CASSQIDRAYEQYF.

For the CDR3, the DNA is TGTGCCAGCAGTAAACCCGACTATAGCTCCTACAATGAGCAGTTCTTC. It codes for CASSKPDYSSYNEQFF. The chain couples TRBV27 to TRBJ2-1; tentative D call: TRBD2 (5 bases). V was pared by 5 bases and J by 0 bases, with 14 bases between. Germline V gene sequence: CDR1 MNHEY, CDR2 SMNVEV (reference sequence). This CDR3 is 16 amino acids long.

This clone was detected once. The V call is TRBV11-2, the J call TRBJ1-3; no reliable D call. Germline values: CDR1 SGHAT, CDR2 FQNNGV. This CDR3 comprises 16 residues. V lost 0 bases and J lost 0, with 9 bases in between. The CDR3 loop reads CASSLDQAFSGNTIYF. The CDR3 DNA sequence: TGTGCCAGCAGCTTAGACCAGGCATTCTCTGGAAACACCATATATTTT.

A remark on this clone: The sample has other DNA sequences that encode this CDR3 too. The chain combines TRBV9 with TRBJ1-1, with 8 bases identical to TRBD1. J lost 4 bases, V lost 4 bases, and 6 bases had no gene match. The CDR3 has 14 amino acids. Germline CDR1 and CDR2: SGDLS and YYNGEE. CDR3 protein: CASSPRTGPTEAFF. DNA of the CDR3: TGTGCCAGCAGCCCCCGGACAGGGCCCACTGAAGCTTTCTTT.

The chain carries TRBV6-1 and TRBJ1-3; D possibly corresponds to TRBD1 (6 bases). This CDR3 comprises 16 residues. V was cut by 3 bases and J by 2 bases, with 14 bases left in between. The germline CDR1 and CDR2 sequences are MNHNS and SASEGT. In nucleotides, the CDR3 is TGTGCCAGCAGTGACACCTCGTGGGGGCCTGGAAACACCATATATTTT. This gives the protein CASSDTSWGPGNTIYF.

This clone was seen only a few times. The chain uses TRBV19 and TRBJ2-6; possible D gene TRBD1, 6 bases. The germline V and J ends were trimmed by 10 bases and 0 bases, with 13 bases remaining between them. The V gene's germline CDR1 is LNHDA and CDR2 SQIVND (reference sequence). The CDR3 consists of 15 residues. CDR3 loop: CATRQDHSGANVLTF. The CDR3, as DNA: TGTGCCACCCGACAGGACCACTCTGGGGCCAACGTCCTGACTTTC.

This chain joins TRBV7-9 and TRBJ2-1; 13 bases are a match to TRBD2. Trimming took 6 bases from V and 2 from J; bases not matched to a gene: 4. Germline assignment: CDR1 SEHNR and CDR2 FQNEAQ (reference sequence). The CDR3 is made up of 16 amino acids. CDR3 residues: CASRRGLAGAYNEQFF. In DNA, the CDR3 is TGTGCCAGCAGACGCGGACTAGCGGGGGCCTACAATGAGCAGTTCTTC. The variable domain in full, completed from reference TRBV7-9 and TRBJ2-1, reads DTGVSQNPRHKITKRGQNVTFRCDPISEHNRLYWYRQTLGQGPEFLTYFQNEAQLEKSRLLSDRFSAERPKGSFSTLEIQRTEQGDSAMYLCASRRGLAGAYNEQFFGPGTRLTVL.

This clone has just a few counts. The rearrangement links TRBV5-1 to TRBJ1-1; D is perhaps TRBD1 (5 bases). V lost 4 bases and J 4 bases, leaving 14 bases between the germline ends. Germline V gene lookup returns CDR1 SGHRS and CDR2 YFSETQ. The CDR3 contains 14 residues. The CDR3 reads CASSVGEGSTEAFF. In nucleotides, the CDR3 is TGCGCCAGCAGCGTAGGGGAGGGCAGCACTGAAGCTTTCTTT.